Listed here is a single T cell receptor beta chain. The antigen is not known. Clones were sequenced by immunoSEQ multiplex PCR, and TCRdb holds only the in-frame ones, with some missing. Counted here are about 37,000 clones, 75% to 95% occurring once; the ten biggest clones make up 12%. This sample stems from a study of T cells in localized non-small cell lung cancer. Study findings and constraints: Heterogeneity within the tumor remains possible, as just one region underwent sequencing. Patients showing higher blood T cell density tended to see longer overall survival.

There are 13 residues in the CDR3. Germline V lookup: CDR1 MNHEY, CDR2 SMNVEV (reference sequence). The junction had 2 bases not matched to a gene; V was cut back by 3 bases and J by 4 bases. This TCR was recovered from a female donor aged 60 or older with stage II lung adenocarcinoma. This chain connects TRBV27 to TRBJ1-1; 7 positions match TRBD1. Specimen: peripheral blood mononuclear cells, collected before any cancer treatment. CDR3 amino acids: CASSFEGATEAFF. The CDR3 coding sequence is TGTGCCAGCAGTTTCGAGGGGGCCACTGAAGCTTTCTTT.